This T cell receptor (beta chain) was obtained from a study of T cell responses to AZD1222 COVID-19 vaccine. Using immunoSEQ multiplex PCR, the repertoire was profiled, and TCRdb retains in-frame clones only, with some absent. This table has 150,000 to 200,000 clones, about 92% appearing once. Study observations and caveats: After two AZD1222 doses, spike-specific TCR breadth and depth rose versus day 0. Among the donors, most were white British and more were female, and clonal diversity was possibly underestimated.

This clone is a singleton in its sample. What it binds is not known. The source material was peripheral blood, sampled on day 0 of MenACWY control vaccination. This sequence was found in an adult in good health.

CDR3 nucleotides: TGTGCCAGCAGCTTAGCGATGATTGAGGAAAAACTGTTTTTT. Translating it yields CASSLAMIEEKLFF. V is TRBV7-9 and J is TRBJ1-4; no clear D. Trimming took 0 bases from V and 8 from J, leaving 10 bases between them. Germline CDR1 SEHNR, CDR2 FQNEAQ (reference sequence). The CDR3 has 14 residues.